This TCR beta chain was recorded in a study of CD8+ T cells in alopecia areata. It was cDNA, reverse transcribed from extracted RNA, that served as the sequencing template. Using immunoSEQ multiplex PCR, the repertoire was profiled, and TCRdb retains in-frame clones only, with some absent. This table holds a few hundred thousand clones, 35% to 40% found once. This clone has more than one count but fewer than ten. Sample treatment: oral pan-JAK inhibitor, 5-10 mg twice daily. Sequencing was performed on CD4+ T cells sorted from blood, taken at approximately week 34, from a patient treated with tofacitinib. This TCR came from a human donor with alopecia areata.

CDR3 in amino acids: CASSLRQSGANEKLFF. The CDR3 nucleotides read TGTGCCAGCAGCTTGAGACAGTCGGGGGCTAATGAAAAACTGTTTTTT. The chain carries TRBV7-9 and TRBJ1-4; possible D gene TRBD1, 5 bases. The CDR3 is 16 amino acids. Trimming took 3 bases from V and 3 from J, leaving 14 bases between them. Germline assignment: CDR1 SEHNR and CDR2 FQNEAQ (reference sequence).